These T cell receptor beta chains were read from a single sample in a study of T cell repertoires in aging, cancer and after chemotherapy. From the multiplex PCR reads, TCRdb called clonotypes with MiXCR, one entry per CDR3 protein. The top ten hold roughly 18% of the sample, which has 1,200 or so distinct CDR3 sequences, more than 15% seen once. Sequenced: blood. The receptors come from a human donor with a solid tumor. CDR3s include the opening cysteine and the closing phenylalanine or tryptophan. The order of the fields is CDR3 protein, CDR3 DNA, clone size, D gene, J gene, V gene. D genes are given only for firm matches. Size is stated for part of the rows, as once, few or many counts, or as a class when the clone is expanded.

CDR3 protein: CASRWGYEQFF; CDR3 DNA: TGTGCCAGCAGGTGGGGTTATGAGCAGTTCTTC; clone size: large; D gene: -; J gene: TRBJ2-1; V gene: TRBV6-5
CDR3 protein: CASSLAQASTDTQYF; CDR3 DNA: TGTGCCAGCAGTCTGGCCCAGGCTAGCACAGATACGCAGTATTTT; clone size: once; D gene: -; J gene: TRBJ2-3; V gene: TRBV6-1
CDR3 protein: CASSVGDSLYNQPQHF; CDR3 DNA: TGTGCCAGCAGCGTAGGGGACAGCCTCTACAATCAGCCCCAGCATTTT; clone size: few; D gene: TRBD1; J gene: TRBJ1-5; V gene: TRBV9
CDR3 protein: CASSSIRTATDTQYF; CDR3 DNA: TGTGCCAGCAGCTCCATCCGGACAGCCACAGATACGCAGTATTTT; clone size: large; D gene: -; J gene: TRBJ2-3; V gene: TRBV7-9
CDR3 protein: CASSYTTGPGNTIYF; CDR3 DNA: TGTGCCAGCAGTTACACTACAGGGCCCGGAAACACCATATATTTT; clone size: medium-sized; D gene: -; J gene: TRBJ1-3; V gene: TRBV6-5
CDR3 protein: CAISELGGGTEAFF; CDR3 DNA: TGTGCCATCAGTGAATTGGGGGGCGGCACTGAAGCTTTCTTT; clone size: few; D gene: -; J gene: TRBJ1-1; V gene: TRBV10-3
CDR3 protein: CASRTPIAGGRNEQFF; CDR3 DNA: TGTGCCAGCAGAACCCCCATCGCGGGGGGGCGTAATGAGCAGTTCTTC; clone size: -; D gene: TRBD2; J gene: TRBJ2-1; V gene: TRBV6-6
CDR3 protein: CASRKPGLTGNTEAFF; CDR3 DNA: TGTGCCAGCAGAAAACCAGGCCTGACAGGGAACACTGAAGCTTTCTTT; clone size: large; D gene: -; J gene: TRBJ1-1; V gene: TRBV6-5
CDR3 protein: CASSYHGGGPSNSPLHF; CDR3 DNA: TGTGCCAGCAGCTACCACGGTGGGGGACCCTCAAATTCACCCCTCCACTTT; clone size: large; D gene: -; J gene: TRBJ1-6; V gene: TRBV11-1
CDR3 protein: CASSELPETVSYEQYF; CDR3 DNA: TGCGCCAGCAGTGAGCTCCCGGAAACAGTCTCCTACGAGCAGTACTTC; clone size: -; D gene: -; J gene: TRBJ2-7; V gene: TRBV21-1
CDR3 protein: CASRSPGGDGELFF; CDR3 DNA: TGTGCCAGCAGGTCACCGGGGGGCGACGGGGAGCTGTTTTTT; clone size: large; D gene: -; J gene: TRBJ2-2; V gene: TRBV6-5
CDR3 protein: CASSPSDNYGYTF; CDR3 DNA: TGTGCCAGCTCACCTAGCGACAACTATGGCTACACCTTC; clone size: medium-sized; D gene: -; J gene: TRBJ1-2; V gene: TRBV18
CDR3 protein: CATGGTGGNTIYF; CDR3 DNA: TGTGCCACCGGAGGAACAGGTGGAAACACCATATATTTT; clone size: medium-sized; D gene: -; J gene: TRBJ1-3; V gene: TRBV6-6
CDR3 protein: CASSLAPGQNYEQYF; CDR3 DNA: TGTGCCAGCAGCCTCGCGCCGGGACAGAACTACGAGCAGTACTTC; clone size: large; D gene: TRBD1; J gene: TRBJ2-7; V gene: TRBV7-6
CDR3 protein: CASSTQGAPTGEQYF; CDR3 DNA: TGTGCCAGCAGTACCCAGGGAGCCCCAACGGGAGAGCAGTACTTC; clone size: large; D gene: -; J gene: TRBJ2-7; V gene: TRBV6-1
CDR3 protein: CASSLGTLYGYTF; CDR3 DNA: TGTGCCAGCAGCCTCGGGACTCTCTATGGCTACACCTTC; clone size: -; D gene: -; J gene: TRBJ1-2; V gene: TRBV7-9
CDR3 protein: CASSTRTGGAGGETQYF; CDR3 DNA: TGTGCCAGCAGCACTCGAACAGGGGGCGCGGGGGGGGAGACCCAGTACTTC; clone size: -; D gene: -; J gene: TRBJ2-5; V gene: TRBV13
CDR3 protein: CASSPGGREVYGYTF; CDR3 DNA: TGTGCCAGCTCACCGGGGGGGCGAGAGGTCTATGGCTACACCTTC; clone size: medium-sized; D gene: -; J gene: TRBJ1-2; V gene: TRBV18
CDR3 protein: CASRPGQGGTDTQYF; CDR3 DNA: TGTGCCAGCAGACCGGGACAGGGTGGCACAGATACGCAGTATTTT; clone size: few; D gene: TRBD1; J gene: TRBJ2-3; V gene: TRBV2
CDR3 protein: CATSDLRDTDKTYEQYF; CDR3 DNA: TGTGCCACCAGTGATCTCCGGGACACCGACAAAACCTACGAGCAGTACTTC; clone size: few; D gene: -; J gene: TRBJ2-7; V gene: TRBV24-1
CDR3 protein: CSARDGNSGGYEQYF; CDR3 DNA: TGCAGTGCTAGAGATGGTAATAGCGGGGGATACGAGCAGTACTTC; clone size: few; D gene: TRBD2; J gene: TRBJ2-7; V gene: TRBV20-1
CDR3 protein: CASSSRIWHGELFF; CDR3 DNA: TGTGCCAGCAGTAGCCGGATCTGGCACGGGGAGCTGTTTTTT; clone size: medium-sized; D gene: -; J gene: TRBJ2-2; V gene: TRBV7-2
CDR3 protein: CASSVTGDGYTF; CDR3 DNA: TGTGCCAGCAGTGTTACAGGGGACGGCTACACCTTC; clone size: large; D gene: TRBD1; J gene: TRBJ1-2; V gene: TRBV6-1
CDR3 protein: CAWSRLALVTGELFF; CDR3 DNA: TGTGCCTGGAGTCGACTAGCTTTAGTCACCGGGGAGCTGTTTTTT; clone size: -; D gene: TRBD2; J gene: TRBJ2-2; V gene: TRBV30
CDR3 protein: CASSPTLGYNSPLHF; CDR3 DNA: TGTGCCAGCAGCCCCACCCTGGGATATAATTCACCCCTCCACTTT; clone size: few; D gene: -; J gene: TRBJ1-6; V gene: TRBV14
CDR3 protein: CASELPGFGYTF; CDR3 DNA: TGCGCCAGCGAGCTCCCAGGGTTTGGCTACACCTTC; clone size: few; D gene: -; J gene: TRBJ1-2; V gene: TRBV5-1
CDR3 protein: CATSDPRAGGHRNQPQHF; CDR3 DNA: TGTGCCACCAGTGATCCAAGGGCGGGAGGTCATCGGAATCAGCCCCAGCATTTT; clone size: few; D gene: -; J gene: TRBJ1-5; V gene: TRBV24-1
CDR3 protein: CATSRDRTGLNQPQHF; CDR3 DNA: TGTGCCACCAGCAGAGATAGGACAGGGCTAAATCAGCCCCAGCATTTT; clone size: -; D gene: TRBD1; J gene: TRBJ1-5; V gene: TRBV15
CDR3 protein: CASSLHLGTRGKEQFF; CDR3 DNA: TGTGCCAGCAGCCTTCACCTCGGGACTCGTGGGAAAGAGCAGTTCTTC; clone size: -; D gene: -; J gene: TRBJ2-1; V gene: TRBV13
CDR3 protein: CASSSSLGVGVSTEAFF; CDR3 DNA: TGTGCCAGCAGTTCAAGTTTGGGGGTTGGGGTTAGTACTGAAGCTTTCTTT; clone size: -; D gene: -; J gene: TRBJ1-1; V gene: TRBV27
CDR3 protein: CASSQDGAGYETQYF; CDR3 DNA: TGCGCCAGCAGCCAAGATGGAGCGGGGTATGAGACCCAGTACTTC; clone size: few; D gene: TRBD2; J gene: TRBJ2-5; V gene: TRBV4-1
CDR3 protein: CASSLSLDTLYSNQPQHF; CDR3 DNA: TGTGCCAGCAGCTTGTCCCTTGACACGTTATATAGCAATCAGCCCCAGCATTTT; clone size: -; D gene: -; J gene: TRBJ1-5; V gene: TRBV5-6
CDR3 protein: CAWSVWGGGFYGYTF; CDR3 DNA: TGTGCCTGGAGTGTATGGGGAGGGGGCTTCTATGGCTACACCTTC; clone size: few; D gene: TRBD1; J gene: TRBJ1-2; V gene: TRBV30
CDR3 protein: CASSLQYQETQYF; CDR3 DNA: TGTGCCAGCAGCTTGCAGTACCAAGAGACCCAGTACTTC; clone size: -; D gene: -; J gene: TRBJ2-5; V gene: TRBV5-6
CDR3 protein: CSARDPAPRQGLWGREAFF; CDR3 DNA: TGCAGTGCTAGAGACCCTGCCCCGCGGCAGGGTTTATGGGGAAGGGAAGCTTTCTTT; clone size: -; D gene: -; J gene: TRBJ1-1; V gene: TRBV20-1
CDR3 protein: CAISDGGEKLFF; CDR3 DNA: TGTGCCATCAGTGATGGGGGGGAAAAACTGTTTTTT; clone size: large; D gene: -; J gene: TRBJ1-4; V gene: TRBV10-3
CDR3 protein: CASSLICGGGGGYTF; CDR3 DNA: TGTGCCAGCAGTTTGATTTGTGGGGGGGGAGGGGGCTACACCTTC; clone size: -; D gene: -; J gene: TRBJ1-2; V gene: TRBV27
CDR3 protein: CASRMTGGVNTEAFF; CDR3 DNA: TGTGCCAGTAGAATGACAGGGGGAGTTAACACTGAAGCTTTCTTT; clone size: medium-sized; D gene: TRBD1; J gene: TRBJ1-1; V gene: TRBV19
CDR3 protein: CASRQGALNTEAFF; CDR3 DNA: TGTGCCAGCAGGCAGGGGGCCTTGAACACTGAAGCTTTCTTT; clone size: medium-sized; D gene: TRBD1; J gene: TRBJ1-1; V gene: TRBV6-1
CDR3 protein: CASSPWTSRAYEQYF; CDR3 DNA: TGTGCCAGCAGCCCTTGGACTAGTAGGGCCTACGAGCAGTACTTC; clone size: few; D gene: TRBD2; J gene: TRBJ2-7; V gene: TRBV14